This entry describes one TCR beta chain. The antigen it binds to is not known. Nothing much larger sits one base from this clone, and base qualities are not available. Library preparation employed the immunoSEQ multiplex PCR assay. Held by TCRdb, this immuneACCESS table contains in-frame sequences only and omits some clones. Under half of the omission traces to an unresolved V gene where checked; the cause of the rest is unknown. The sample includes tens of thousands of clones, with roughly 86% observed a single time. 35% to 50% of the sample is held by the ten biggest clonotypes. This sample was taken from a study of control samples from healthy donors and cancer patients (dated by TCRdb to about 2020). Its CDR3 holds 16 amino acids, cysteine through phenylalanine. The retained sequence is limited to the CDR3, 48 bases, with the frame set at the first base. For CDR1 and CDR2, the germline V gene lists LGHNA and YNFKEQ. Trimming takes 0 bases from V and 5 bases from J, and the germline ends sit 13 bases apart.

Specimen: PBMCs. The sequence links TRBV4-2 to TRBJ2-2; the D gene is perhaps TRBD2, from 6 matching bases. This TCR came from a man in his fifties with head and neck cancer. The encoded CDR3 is CASSQELEGSTGELFF. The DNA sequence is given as TGTGCCAGCAGCCAAGAGTTGGAGGGGAGTACCGGGGAGCTGTTTTTT.